The 4 T cell receptor beta chains in this list originate from one sample, sequenced in a study of brain T cells in children with intractable seizures (dated by TCRdb to the early 2020s). This specimen's time point label, per the study, means: blood from clinic visit 5 months post-surgery; TSC patient then seizure free. Libraries were constructed by the immunoSEQ multiplex PCR assay. In TCRdb, the immuneACCESS table is reduced to in-frame sequences with V and J assigned. These tables do not hold every clone; where another copy was compared, an unresolved V gene accounts for under half, and the others remain unexplained. The table for this sample lists about 350,000 clones; 85% to 95% of them were counted only once. The ten largest clones represent about 6% of the sample. The input for sequencing was peripheral blood, taken less than 6 months after surgery. The receptors stem from a boy under three years old with tuberous sclerosis and intractable seizures.

This sequence joins TRBV7-3 and TRBJ2-1, with D maybe TRBD2 (5 bases). This CDR3 contains 14 residues. Deletions cut 2 bases from V and 4 bases from J, with 9 bases between. Germline CDR1 is SGHTA and CDR2 is FQGTGA. DNA for the CDR3: TGTGCCAGCAGCTTAGAACTAGATTACAATGAGCAGTTCTTC. This codes for CASSLELDYNEQFF.

The V call is TRBV7-2, the J call TRBJ1-4; a possible D gene is TRBD1 (5 bases). CDR1 SGHTA and CDR2 FQGNSA come from the germline V gene. This CDR3 region has 15 residues. Trimming cost V 8 bases and J 3 bases, with 16 bases left between them. DNA for the CDR3: TGTGCCAGCGCCTCTGGGGCAGGCTCTAATGAAAAACTGTTTTTT. It translates to CASASGAGSNEKLFF.

This chain's CDR3 is CAIPGLTYNEQFF. The CDR3 DNA reads as TGTGCCATCCCGGGACTCACCTACAATGAGCAGTTCTTC. The rearrangement joins TRBV7-9 to TRBJ2-1, with D possibly matching TRBD2 (6 bases). The CDR3 runs 13 residues. Deletions cut 10 bases from V and 2 bases from J, with 12 bases between. Looked up from germline, CDR1 is SEHNR and CDR2 is FQNEAQ (reference sequence).

J is TRBJ1-1 and V is TRBV3-1 (or the pseudogene TRBV3-2), with unresolved D. This CDR3 spans 15 amino acids. Germline CDR1 is LGHDT and CDR2 is YNNKEL (reference sequence). Deletions cut 1 base from V and 0 bases from J, with 9 bases between. The CDR3 is CASSQGARLNTEAFF. CDR3 nucleotide sequence: TGTGCCAGCAGCCAAGGCGCCAGGTTGAACACTGAAGCTTTCTTT.